This TCR beta chain was identified in a study of OX40 agonist ivuxolimab in advanced cancers. Study results and caveats: In the expanded peripheral T cells, antigen specificity was never determined.

Patients with a history of autoimmune disease or on systemic immunosuppression were excluded. Data came from immunoSEQ multiplex PCR; TCRdb stores just in-frame clones and leaves some out. The data hold some 22,000 clones, with approximately 70% observed a single time. Of note for this clone: As yet, its antigen is unknown.

The receptor was isolated from an adult with an advanced solid tumor such as melanoma, head and neck, liver or kidney cancer. This material consisted of CD4+ or CD8+ T cells sorted from blood, taken in a trial of the OX40 agonist ivuxolimab.

CDR3 bases: TGTGCCAGCAGCGGGGGATTGGGCCATCAAGAGACCCAGTACTTC. This gives the protein CASSGGLGHQETQYF. The chain employs TRBV13 and TRBJ2-5; tentatively, D is TRBD1 or TRBD2 (5 bases each). V was shortened by 5 bases and J by 2 bases, with 15 bases between the two germline ends. This CDR3 is 15 amino acids long. Germline V gene data show CDR1 as PRHDT and CDR2 as FYEKMQ (reference sequence).